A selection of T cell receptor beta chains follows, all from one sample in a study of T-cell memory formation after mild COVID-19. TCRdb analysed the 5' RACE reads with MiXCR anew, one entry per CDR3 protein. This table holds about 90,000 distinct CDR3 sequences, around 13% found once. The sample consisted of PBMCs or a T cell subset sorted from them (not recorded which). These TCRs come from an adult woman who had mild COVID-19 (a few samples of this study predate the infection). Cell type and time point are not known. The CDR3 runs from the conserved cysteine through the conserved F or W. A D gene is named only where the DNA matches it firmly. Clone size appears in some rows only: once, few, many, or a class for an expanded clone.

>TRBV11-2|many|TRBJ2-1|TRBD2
TGTGCCAGCAGCTTAGCCCTAGCGGGAGTTGGCTACAATGAGCAGTTCTTC
CASSLALAGVGYNEQFF
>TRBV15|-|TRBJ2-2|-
TGTGCCACCAGTACTAGCATTCCCGGGGAGCTGTTTTTT
CATSTSIPGELFF
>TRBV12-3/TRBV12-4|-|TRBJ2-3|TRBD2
TGTGCCAGCAGTTTAGCGCAATGGCGGGGGTACACAGATACGCAGTATTTT
CASSLAQWRGYTDTQYF
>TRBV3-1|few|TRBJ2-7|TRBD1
TGTGCCAGCAGCCAAGACTCGGGACAGAGCTCCTACGAGCAGTACTTC
CASSQDSGQSSYEQYF
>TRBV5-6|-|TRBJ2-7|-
TGTGCCAGCAGCTCTCCCGGGGACGGCTACGAGCAGTACTTC
CASSSPGDGYEQYF
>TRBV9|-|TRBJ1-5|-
TGTGCCAGCAGCGTGGGAGGCTATAATAGCAATCAGCCCCAGCATTTT
CASSVGGYNSNQPQHF
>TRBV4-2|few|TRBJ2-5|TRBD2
TGTGCCAGCAGCCAACTAGCGGGGGGCCAAGAGACCCAGTACTTC
CASSQLAGGQETQYF
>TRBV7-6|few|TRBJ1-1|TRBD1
TGTGCCAGCAGCGAAGGGACAGGTGAAGCTTTCTTT
CASSEGTGEAFF
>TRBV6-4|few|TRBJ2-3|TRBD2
TGTGCCAGCAGTGACTCGGGAGGGCTGGGCACAGATACGCAGTATTTT
CASSDSGGLGTDTQYF
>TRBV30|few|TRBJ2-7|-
TGTGCCTGGAGTTACAGCGATTCCTACGAGCAGTACTTC
CAWSYSDSYEQYF
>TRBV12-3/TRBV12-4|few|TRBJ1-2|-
TGTGCCAGCAGTCCAGGGTTTAGGGGCAAAGACTATGGCTACACCTTC
CASSPGFRGKDYGYTF
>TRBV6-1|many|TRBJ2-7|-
TGTGCCAGCAGTGAAGAGGAAACCTACGAGCAGTACTTC
CASSEEETYEQYF
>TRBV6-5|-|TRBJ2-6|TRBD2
TGTGCCAGCAGTTACCTCCTTAGCGGGAGGGCCTCTGGGGCCAACGTCCTGACTTTC
CASSYLLSGRASGANVLTF
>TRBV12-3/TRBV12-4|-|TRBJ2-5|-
TGTGCCAGCAGGCCCTCGGACAGTAAAGAGACCCAGTACTTC
CASRPSDSKETQYF
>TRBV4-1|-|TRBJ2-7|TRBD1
TGCGCCAGCAGCCTTACGGACAGGCGCTCCTACGAGCAGTACTTC
CASSLTDRRSYEQYF
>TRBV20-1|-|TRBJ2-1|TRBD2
TGCAGTGCTGACGGGACTAGCGGGGTCAATGAGCAGTTCTTC
CSADGTSGVNEQFF
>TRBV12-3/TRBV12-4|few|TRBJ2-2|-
TGTGCCAGCAGTTTCATGCCCGGGGAGCTGTTTTTT
CASSFMPGELFF
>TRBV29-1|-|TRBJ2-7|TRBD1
TGCAGCGTGGGAACGGACAGGGGCTACGAGCAGTACTTC
CSVGTDRGYEQYF
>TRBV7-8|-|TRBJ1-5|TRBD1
TGTGCCAGCAGCTTAGGGACAGGGAGTCAGCCCCAGCATTTT
CASSLGTGSQPQHF
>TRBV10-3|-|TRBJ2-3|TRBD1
TGTGCCTCACTAACAGGGGGCGGTCGAGAAGATACGCAGTATTTT
CASLTGGGREDTQYF
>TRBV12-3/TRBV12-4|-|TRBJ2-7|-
TGTGCCAGCAGTTTAGTAGACCACGAGCAGTACTTC
CASSLVDHEQYF
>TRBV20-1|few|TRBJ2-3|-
TGCAGTGCCAGTCGGAGAAGCACAGATACGCAGTATTTT
CSASRRSTDTQYF
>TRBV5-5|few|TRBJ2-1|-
TGTGCCAGCAGCGTGGGACTTCGGAATGAGCATTTCTTC
CASSVGLRNEHFF
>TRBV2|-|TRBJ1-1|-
TGTGCCAGCGAAGAGTGGGCTTTCTTT
CASEEWAFF
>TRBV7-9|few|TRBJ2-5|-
TGTGCCAGCAGCTCCACCACTGCCATGGGCCCTCGGGAGACCCAGTACTTC
CASSSTTAMGPRETQYF
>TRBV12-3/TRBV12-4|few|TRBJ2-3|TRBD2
TGTGCCAGCCTAACCCCCCTCTCAGTAGCGGGAGAAGAGACAGATACGCAGTATTTT
CASLTPLSVAGEETDTQYF
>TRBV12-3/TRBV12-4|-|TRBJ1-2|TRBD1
TGTGCCAGCAGTGAGCCATCAGGGGGCGCCGGACCCTATGGCTACACCTTC
CASSEPSGGAGPYGYTF
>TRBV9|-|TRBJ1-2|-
TGTGCCAGCAGCCTGAACCACCTTTTAGGGACTAACTATGGCTACACCTTC
CASSLNHLLGTNYGYTF